The 5 T cell receptor beta chains presented below share a single source sample, sequenced in a study of CD8+ T cells in alopecia areata. RNA extraction was followed by reverse transcription into cDNA, which acted as the sequencing template. The assay was immunoSEQ multiplex PCR, and TCRdb's table has in-frame clones only and misses some. The sample gives some 56,000 clones, 96% of which show up once; around a quarter is in the top ten. The sequencing used CD8+ T cells sorted from blood, collected at week 0. Receptors were obtained from a human donor with alopecia areata.

The V gene is TRBV2, the J gene TRBJ2-7; TRBD2 aligns across 8 bases. V lost 4 bases and J lost 2; bases outside the gene matches: 10. CDR3 size: 16 residues. CDR1 is SNHLY, CDR2 FYNNEI, per germline. The CDR3 bases are TGTGCCAGCAGTGGGATTAGCGGGGCTTTCCCCTACGAGCAGTACTTC. Encoded protein: CASSGISGAFPYEQYF.

In this sample, this clone turned up once. The rearrangement uses TRBV6-5 and TRBJ1-1; D call uncertain. There are 13 residues in the CDR3. V was clipped by 6 bases and J by 1 base, with 9 bases between them. CDR1 and CDR2 (germline): MNHEY, SVGAGI. CDR3: CASSWRKNTEAFF. Here the CDR3 DNA reads TGTGCCAGCAGCTGGAGGAAGAACACTGAAGCTTTCTTT.

The chain is built from TRBV7-6 and TRBJ2-5; TRBD1 matches at 10 bases. Germline V CDR1 and CDR2: SGHVS, FNYEAQ. Trimming cost V 2 bases and J 4 bases; bases outside gene matches: 19. CDR3 length equals 20 residues. The CDR3 region is CASSLRPLGTGEVLRETQYF. Written as DNA, the CDR3 is TGTGCCAGCAGCTTACGCCCTTTAGGGACAGGGGAGGTTTTGCGAGAGACCCAGTACTTC.

This chain uses TRBV7-9 with TRBJ1-2; maybe TRBD1 (6 bases). CDR3 length: 16 amino acids. V dropped 5 bases and J dropped 5 bases, with 21 bases sitting between them. Germline assignment: CDR1 SEHNR and CDR2 FQNEAQ (reference sequence). The CDR3 DNA is TGTGCCAGCAGCCATCCTGGACAGAGTAACAAGTATGGCTACACCTTC. Translating gives CASSHPGQSNKYGYTF.

A note on this clone: The junction differs from germline at one of its ends, possibly a read error. The rearrangement uses TRBV7-7 and TRBJ2-3; possible D gene TRBD2, 6 bases. Germline V gene lookup returns CDR1 SSHAT and CDR2 FNYEAQ (reference sequence). The CDR3 totals 15 residues. The CDR3 DNA follows: TGTGCTAGCAGCTCCGGCGGGGCGTATGGAGATACGCAGTATTTT. It encodes CASSSGGAYGDTQYF.